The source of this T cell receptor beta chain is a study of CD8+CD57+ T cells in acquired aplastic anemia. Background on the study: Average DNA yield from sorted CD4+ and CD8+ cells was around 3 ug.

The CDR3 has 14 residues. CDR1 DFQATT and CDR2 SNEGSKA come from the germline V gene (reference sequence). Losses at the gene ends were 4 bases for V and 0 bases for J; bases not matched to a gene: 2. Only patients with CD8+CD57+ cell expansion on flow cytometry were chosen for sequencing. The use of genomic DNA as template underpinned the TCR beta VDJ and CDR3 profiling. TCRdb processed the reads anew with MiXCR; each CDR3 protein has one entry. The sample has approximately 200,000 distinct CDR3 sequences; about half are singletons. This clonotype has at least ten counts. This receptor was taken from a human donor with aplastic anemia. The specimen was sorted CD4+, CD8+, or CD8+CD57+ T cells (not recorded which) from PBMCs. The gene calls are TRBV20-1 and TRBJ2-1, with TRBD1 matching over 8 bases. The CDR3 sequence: CSAKTGVSYNEQFF. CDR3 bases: TGCAGTGCTAAGACAGGGGTCTCCTACAATGAGCAGTTCTTC.